A selection of T cell receptor beta chains follows, all from one sample in a study of T cell repertoires in cytomegalovirus infection. TCRdb reprocessed the reads with MiXCR, giving one entry per CDR3 protein. The sample holds around 350,000 distinct CDR3 sequences, roughly 20% seen once. The source material was PBMCs. The origin of the receptors is a human donor in good health (CMV status not recorded). Some clones in this sample may be carry-over from other donors' samples. CDR3s include the opening cysteine and the closing phenylalanine or tryptophan. The order of the fields is clone size, D gene, V gene, J gene, CDR3 protein, CDR3 DNA. D genes are given only for firm matches. Part of the rows lack a size; the others show once, few, many or a class for expanded clones.

-	-	TRBV2	TRBJ2-3	CASNPIRADTQYF	TGTGCCAGCAACCCTATTCGGGCGGATACGCAGTATTTT
many	-	TRBV4-1	TRBJ1-6	CASSQGWGDYNSPLHF	TGCGCCAGCAGCCAGGGATGGGGGGATTATAATTCACCCCTCCACTTT
-	TRBD2	TRBV20-1	TRBJ2-7	CRAARGGDYEQYF	TGCAGGGCCGCCCGGGGGGGGGACTACGAGCAGTACTTC
many	TRBD2	TRBV7-9	TRBJ2-3	CASSPRTSGLADTQYF	TGTGCCAGCAGCCCCCGGACTAGCGGGCTCGCAGATACGCAGTATTTT
many	-	TRBV7-8	TRBJ2-2	CASSLVADGTGELFF	TGTGCCAGCAGCTTAGTAGCGGATGGAACCGGGGAGCTGTTTTTT
-	TRBD1	TRBV6-6	TRBJ1-5	CASSYGQDGQPQHF	TGTGCCAGCAGTTACGGACAGGATGGTCAGCCCCAGCATTTT
few	-	TRBV11-2	TRBJ2-4	CASTPGLANIQYF	TGTGCCAGCACCCCGGGCCTTGCGAACATTCAGTACTTC
few	TRBD1	TRBV20-1	TRBJ1-4	CSASDRGQLQLFF	TGCAGTGCTAGTGACAGGGGGCAACTGCAACTGTTTTTT
few	TRBD1	TRBV6-2/TRBV6-3	TRBJ2-2	CASSYGTGRSGELFF	TGTGCCAGCAGTTACGGGACAGGGAGGTCCGGGGAGCTGTTTTTT
few	TRBD2	TRBV5-1	TRBJ2-7	CASSLALAGVNEQYF	TGCGCCAGCAGCTTGGCCCTAGCGGGAGTAAACGAGCAGTACTTC
-	TRBD1	TRBV6-2/TRBV6-3	TRBJ2-7	CASWRQGGRYEQYF	TGTGCCAGCTGGAGACAGGGGGGTCGCTACGAGCAGTACTTC
many	-	TRBV7-2	TRBJ2-1	CASSLYGNEQFF	TGTGCCAGCAGCTTATATGGGAATGAGCAGTTCTTC
many	TRBD1	TRBV7-6	TRBJ2-6	CASSHRRTGAIRSGANVLTF	TGTGCCAGCAGCCACCGTCGGACAGGGGCAATTCGCTCTGGGGCCAACGTCCTGACTTTC
-	TRBD1	TRBV20-1	TRBJ2-5	CSARGTDQQETQYF	TGCAGTGCTAGGGGGACAGACCAACAAGAGACCCAGTACTTC
many	TRBD2	TRBV5-1	TRBJ2-3	CASSPSGDSDTQYF	TGCGCCAGCAGCCCTAGCGGGGACTCAGATACGCAGTATTTT
-	TRBD1	TRBV20-1	TRBJ1-3	CSAKVDRANSGNTIYF	TGCAGTGCTAAAGTGGACAGGGCTAACTCTGGAAACACCATATATTTT
many	-	TRBV4-1	TRBJ2-6	CASSPPSKGKSGANVLTF	TGCGCCAGCAGCCCCCCGTCGAAGGGGAAATCTGGGGCCAACGTCCTGACTTTC
-	-	TRBV7-2	TRBJ1-1	CASSLGLGSEAFF	TGTGCCAGCAGCTTAGGTTTAGGCAGTGAAGCTTTCTTT
once	TRBD1	TRBV12-3/TRBV12-4	TRBJ1-5	CASSLVRGQEGTDQPQHF	TGTGCCAGCAGTTTGGTGCGGGGACAGGAGGGGACAGATCAGCCCCAGCATTTT
many	-	TRBV6-1	TRBJ2-5	CASRDFSKETQYF	TGTGCCAGCAGGGACTTCTCCAAAGAGACCCAGTACTTC
many	-	TRBV7-2	TRBJ1-1	CASSPSRGEEAFF	TGTGCCAGCAGCCCCAGTCGAGGGGAAGAAGCTTTCTTT
-	-	TRBV7-6	TRBJ2-7	CASSGGTYYEQYF	TGTGCCAGCAGCGGAGGGACTTATTACGAGCAGTACTTC
-	-	TRBV12-3/TRBV12-4	TRBJ2-3	CASRAETLVDTQYF	TGTGCCAGCAGAGCTGAAACCCTCGTCGATACGCAGTATTTT
-	-	TRBV18	TRBJ1-5	CASSPAGSLNQPQHF	TGTGCCAGCTCACCCGCCGGGAGTTTAAATCAGCCCCAGCATTTT
few	TRBD1	TRBV20-1	TRBJ2-5	CSAREETGFFGTQYF	TGCAGTGCTAGAGAAGAGACAGGGTTTTTTGGGACCCAGTACTTC
few	TRBD2	TRBV7-2	TRBJ2-2	CASSPGLADGELFF	TGTGCCAGCAGCCCAGGGCTAGCGGACGGGGAGCTGTTTTTT
few	TRBD1	TRBV18	TRBJ2-6	CASSPTGSGANVLTF	TGTGCCAGCTCACCGACAGGGTCTGGGGCCAACGTCCTGACTTTC
few	TRBD1	TRBV28	TRBJ1-1	CAIGGGQGSRAFF	TGTGCCATAGGGGGGGGACAGGGGTCACGGGCTTTCTTT
many	TRBD2	TRBV7-2	TRBJ2-3	CASSLDRAGGADTQYF	TGTGCCAGCAGCTTAGATCGAGCGGGAGGCGCAGATACGCAGTATTTT
-	TRBD2	TRBV5-1	TRBJ2-5	CASSFPYSGETISQETQYF	TGCGCCAGCAGCTTCCCCTATAGCGGGGAAACAATTTCCCAAGAGACCCAGTACTTC
-	-	TRBV6-8	TRBJ1-1	CASNRLNTEAFF	TGTGCCAGCAACCGACTGAACACTGAAGCTTTCTTT
many	TRBD1	TRBV7-2	TRBJ1-2	CASSDRPGQGTGGYTF	TGTGCCAGCAGCGACCGTCCGGGACAGGGGACGGGTGGCTACACCTTC
few	TRBD2	TRBV20-1	TRBJ2-1	CSAGTSGSNEQFF	TGCAGTGCTGGGACTAGCGGGAGTAATGAGCAGTTCTTC
many	TRBD2	TRBV2	TRBJ2-1	CASSGGAQASGRDYNEQFF	TGTGCCAGCAGTGGAGGAGCCCAGGCTAGCGGGAGGGACTACAATGAGCAGTTCTTC
-	-	TRBV30	TRBJ1-1	CAWAPRDTEAFF	TGTGCCTGGGCCCCCCGAGACACTGAAGCTTTCTTT
-	-	TRBV12-3/TRBV12-4	TRBJ2-2	CAPMKLVRASGELFF	TGTGCCCCCATGAAGTTGGTGAGGGCCTCCGGGGAGCTGTTTTTT
-	-	TRBV20-1	TRBJ2-7	CSARVPGFYEQYF	TGCAGTGCTAGGGTCCCAGGGTTTTACGAGCAGTACTTC
-	-	TRBV12-3/TRBV12-4	TRBJ1-4	CASSPGPYNEKLFF	TGTGCCAGCAGCCCCGGGCCATATAATGAAAAACTGTTTTTT
-	-	TRBV28	TRBJ1-6	CASRQISEASPLHF	TGTGCCAGCAGGCAGATAAGCGAAGCTTCACCCCTCCACTTT
many	TRBD1	TRBV7-2	TRBJ2-7	CASSLAGQSYEQYF	TGTGCCAGCAGCTTAGCGGGACAGAGCTACGAGCAGTACTTC
many	-	TRBV7-9	TRBJ2-5	CASSLGGAPETQYF	TGTGCCAGCAGCCTCGGTGGGGCTCCGGAGACCCAGTACTTC
few	TRBD2	TRBV5-1	TRBJ2-1	CASRASGSFENEQFF	TGCGCCAGCAGGGCTAGCGGGAGTTTTGAGAATGAGCAGTTCTTC